This T cell receptor beta chain was sequenced for a study of shared clonotypes between healthy human individuals. The overall study: Each donor contributed plates that comprised three CD4 naive, three CD4 memory, two CD8 naive and one CD8 memory. Overall study results and limits: Shared clonotypes: approximately 5.3% naive CD4, around 3.7% naive CD8, around 2.2% memory CD4, over 0.3% memory CD8.

Remarks on this clone: Antigen: not known.

In the authors' methods: ImmunoSEQ supplied junction-only sequences lacking quality scores, so filtering was different. Sequenced by immunoSEQ multiplex PCR; TCRdb stores in-frame clones only, minus some. V and J calls plus clone size are reproduced from that table; the DNA served to infer D and trimming. The sample holds approximately 1.5 million clones, approximately 98% seen once. CDR3 length: 15 residues. Trimming left V 6 bases short and J 1 base short, with 15 bases between. Per germline, CDR1 WSHSY and CDR2 SAAADI. The source of this sequence is a man younger than 45 in good health. Sequencing was carried out using naive CD4+ T cells sorted from blood. This sample's subset: CD45RA+ positively selected. The genes are TRBV10-2 and TRBJ2-5; D may be TRBD1 or TRBD2 (6 bases each). The CDR3 loop is CASRDRRGAQETQYF. The CDR3 DNA is TGCGCCAGCAGGGACAGAAGGGGGGCCCAAGAGACCCAGTACTTC.